The source of this T cell receptor (beta chain) is a study of T cells after yellow fever vaccination. This clonotype was recorded a few times. Its target is not known. Germline CDR1 reads DFQATT; CDR2 reads SNEGSKA (reference sequence). V was cut by 6 bases and J by 7 bases, with 9 bases left in between. This CDR3 is 11 amino acids long. TCRdb re-called the 5' RACE reads with MiXCR, one entry per CDR3 protein. The sample has hundreds of thousands of distinct CDR3 sequences; about 12% are singletons. General study results and limits: Subsequent to the booster, the majority of primary-vaccination clones reappeared (around 96% CD4, 85% to 90% CD8).

The chain recombines TRBV20-1 with TRBJ1-4, with D unresolved. This receptor was taken from a man younger than 45 who received the YFV17D yellow fever vaccine. Sequencing used PBMCs, obtained on the day of the yellow fever booster vaccination. For the CDR3, the DNA is TGCAGTGCGCCGGCCTTTGAAAAACTGTTTTTT. It specifies CSAPAFEKLFF.